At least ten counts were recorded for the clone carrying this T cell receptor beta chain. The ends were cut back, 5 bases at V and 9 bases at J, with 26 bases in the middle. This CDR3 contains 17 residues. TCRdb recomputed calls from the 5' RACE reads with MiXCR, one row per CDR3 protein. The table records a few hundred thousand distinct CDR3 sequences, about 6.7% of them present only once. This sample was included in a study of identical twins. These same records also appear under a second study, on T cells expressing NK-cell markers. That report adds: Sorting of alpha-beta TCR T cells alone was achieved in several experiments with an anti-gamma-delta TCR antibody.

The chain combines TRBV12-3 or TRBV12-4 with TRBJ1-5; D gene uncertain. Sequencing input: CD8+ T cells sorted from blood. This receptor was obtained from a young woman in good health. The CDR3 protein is CASSPYPGDEPSGPQHF. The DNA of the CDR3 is TGTGCCAGCAGTCCCTACCCGGGAGATGAACCGTCTGGGCCCCAGCATTTT.